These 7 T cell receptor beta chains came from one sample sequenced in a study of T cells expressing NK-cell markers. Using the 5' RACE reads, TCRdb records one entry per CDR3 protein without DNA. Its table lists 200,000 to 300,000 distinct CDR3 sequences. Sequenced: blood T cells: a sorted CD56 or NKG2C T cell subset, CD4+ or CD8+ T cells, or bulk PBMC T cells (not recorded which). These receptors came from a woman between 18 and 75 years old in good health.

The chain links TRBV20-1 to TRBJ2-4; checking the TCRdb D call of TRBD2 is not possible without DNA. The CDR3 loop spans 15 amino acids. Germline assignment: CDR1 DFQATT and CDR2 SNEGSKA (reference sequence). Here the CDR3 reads CSAYRREISKNIQYF.

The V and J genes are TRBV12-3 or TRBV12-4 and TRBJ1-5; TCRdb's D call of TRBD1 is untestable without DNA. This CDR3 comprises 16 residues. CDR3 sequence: CASSLETGHSNQPQHF.

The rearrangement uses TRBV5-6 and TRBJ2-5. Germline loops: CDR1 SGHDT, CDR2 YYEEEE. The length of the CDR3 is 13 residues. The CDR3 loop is CASSFDYQETQYF.

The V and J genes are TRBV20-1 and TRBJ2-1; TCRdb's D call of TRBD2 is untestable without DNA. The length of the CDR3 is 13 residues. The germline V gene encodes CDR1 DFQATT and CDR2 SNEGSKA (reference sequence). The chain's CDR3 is CSARKGPTGEQFF.

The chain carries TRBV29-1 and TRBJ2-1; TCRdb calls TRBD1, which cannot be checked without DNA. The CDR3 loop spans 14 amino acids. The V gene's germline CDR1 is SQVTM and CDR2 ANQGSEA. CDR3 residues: CSAARPALVNEQFF.

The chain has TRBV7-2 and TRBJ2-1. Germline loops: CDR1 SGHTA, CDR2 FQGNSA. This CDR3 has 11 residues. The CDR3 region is CASSLADEQFF.

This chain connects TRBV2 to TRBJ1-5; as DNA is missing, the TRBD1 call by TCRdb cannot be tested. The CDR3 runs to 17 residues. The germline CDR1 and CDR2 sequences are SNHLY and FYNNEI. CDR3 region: CANQDVAGAESNQPQHF.